This is a list of T cell receptor beta chains from one sample in a study of blood T cell repertoires in COVID-19. Profiling relied on immunoSEQ multiplex PCR, and the TCRdb table lists in-frame clones only, not all of them. The sample has under 150,000 clones; about 91% are singletons. The specimen was peripheral blood. The receptors were gathered from a human donor in a cohort sampled during active COVID-19. The CDR3 runs from the conserved cysteine through the conserved F or W. The order of the fields is clone size, CDR3 length, V gene, D gene, J gene, CDR3 DNA, CDR3 protein. The D gene is left open where the match is weak. A row's size may be missing; if present it is once, few, many or a size class.

>once|12|TRBV7-2|.|TRBJ1-2
TGTGCCAGCAGCCGCGGGGACTTTGGCTACACCTTC
CASSRGDFGYTF
>.|18|TRBV28|TRBD1|TRBJ1-3
TGTGCCAGCAGCTTGAGGTTGGGGCAGGGGGTGTCTGGAAACACCATATATTTT
CASSLRLGQGVSGNTIYF
>.|14|TRBV2|TRBD1|TRBJ2-1
TGTGCCAAAGAGGGACAGGGGTTTGGCAATGAGCAGTTCTTC
CAKEGQGFGNEQFF
>once|16|TRBV4-1|.|TRBJ1-5
TGCGCCAGCAGCCAAGATTCGGGGGTGTCCAATCAGCCCCAGCATTTT
CASSQDSGVSNQPQHF
>.|16|TRBV15|TRBD1|TRBJ2-5
TGTGCCACCAGCAGAACCATAGGGACAGGGCTGGAGACCCAGTACTTC
CATSRTIGTGLETQYF
>.|13|TRBV6-6|TRBD1|TRBJ1-2
TGTGCCAGCAGCCCTGGGACAGGGGGTGGCTACACCTTC
CASSPGTGGGYTF
>.|17|TRBV12-2|.|TRBJ1-5
TGTGCAAGTCGCTTACAGACAGGCAGATATAGCAATCAGCCCCAGCATTTT
CASRLQTGRYSNQPQHF
>.|17|TRBV19|.|TRBJ1-4
TGTGCCAGTAGTATAGATGCGGCAGCACCCAACCGCGAAAAACTGTTTTTT
CASSIDAAAPNREKLFF
>.|14|TRBV7-9|TRBD1|TRBJ1-1
TGTGCCAGCAGCTTGGGACAGGCGAACACTGAAGCTTTCTTT
CASSLGQANTEAFF
>.|17|TRBV5-4|.|TRBJ1-6
TGTGCCAGCAGCTTGGACCACACAGGGAGGGCGAATTCACCCCTCCACTTT
CASSLDHTGRANSPLHF
>once|10|TRBV7-9|.|TRBJ1-1
TGTGCCAGCAGCTTAGAGTTCTCCAGTTTC
CASSLEFSSF
>.|16|TRBV6-5|TRBD1|TRBJ1-4
TGTGCCAGCAGTTACGGAGCCGGGACAGGGACTGGAAAACTGTTTTTT
CASSYGAGTGTGKLFF
>.|18|TRBV7-2|.|TRBJ2-2
TGTGCCAGCAGCTTGGAGGGGGGGGGCCCTCCGAACACCGGGGAGCTGTTTTTT
CASSLEGGGPPNTGELFF
>.|18|TRBV19|.|TRBJ1-5
TGTGCCAGTAGTATAGATCAGGGAGGGAGGGTTGGAAATCAGCCCCAGCATTTT
CASSIDQGGRVGNQPQHF
>.|17|TRBV18|.|TRBJ1-3
TGTGCCAGCTCACCGACGACAGGCCTTCTCTCTGGAAACACCATATATTTT
CASSPTTGLLSGNTIYF
>.|16|TRBV6-1|.|TRBJ1-3
TGTGCCAGCAGTGAAGCTCGGGGGGTCGGTGGAAACACCATATATTTT
CASSEARGVGGNTIYF